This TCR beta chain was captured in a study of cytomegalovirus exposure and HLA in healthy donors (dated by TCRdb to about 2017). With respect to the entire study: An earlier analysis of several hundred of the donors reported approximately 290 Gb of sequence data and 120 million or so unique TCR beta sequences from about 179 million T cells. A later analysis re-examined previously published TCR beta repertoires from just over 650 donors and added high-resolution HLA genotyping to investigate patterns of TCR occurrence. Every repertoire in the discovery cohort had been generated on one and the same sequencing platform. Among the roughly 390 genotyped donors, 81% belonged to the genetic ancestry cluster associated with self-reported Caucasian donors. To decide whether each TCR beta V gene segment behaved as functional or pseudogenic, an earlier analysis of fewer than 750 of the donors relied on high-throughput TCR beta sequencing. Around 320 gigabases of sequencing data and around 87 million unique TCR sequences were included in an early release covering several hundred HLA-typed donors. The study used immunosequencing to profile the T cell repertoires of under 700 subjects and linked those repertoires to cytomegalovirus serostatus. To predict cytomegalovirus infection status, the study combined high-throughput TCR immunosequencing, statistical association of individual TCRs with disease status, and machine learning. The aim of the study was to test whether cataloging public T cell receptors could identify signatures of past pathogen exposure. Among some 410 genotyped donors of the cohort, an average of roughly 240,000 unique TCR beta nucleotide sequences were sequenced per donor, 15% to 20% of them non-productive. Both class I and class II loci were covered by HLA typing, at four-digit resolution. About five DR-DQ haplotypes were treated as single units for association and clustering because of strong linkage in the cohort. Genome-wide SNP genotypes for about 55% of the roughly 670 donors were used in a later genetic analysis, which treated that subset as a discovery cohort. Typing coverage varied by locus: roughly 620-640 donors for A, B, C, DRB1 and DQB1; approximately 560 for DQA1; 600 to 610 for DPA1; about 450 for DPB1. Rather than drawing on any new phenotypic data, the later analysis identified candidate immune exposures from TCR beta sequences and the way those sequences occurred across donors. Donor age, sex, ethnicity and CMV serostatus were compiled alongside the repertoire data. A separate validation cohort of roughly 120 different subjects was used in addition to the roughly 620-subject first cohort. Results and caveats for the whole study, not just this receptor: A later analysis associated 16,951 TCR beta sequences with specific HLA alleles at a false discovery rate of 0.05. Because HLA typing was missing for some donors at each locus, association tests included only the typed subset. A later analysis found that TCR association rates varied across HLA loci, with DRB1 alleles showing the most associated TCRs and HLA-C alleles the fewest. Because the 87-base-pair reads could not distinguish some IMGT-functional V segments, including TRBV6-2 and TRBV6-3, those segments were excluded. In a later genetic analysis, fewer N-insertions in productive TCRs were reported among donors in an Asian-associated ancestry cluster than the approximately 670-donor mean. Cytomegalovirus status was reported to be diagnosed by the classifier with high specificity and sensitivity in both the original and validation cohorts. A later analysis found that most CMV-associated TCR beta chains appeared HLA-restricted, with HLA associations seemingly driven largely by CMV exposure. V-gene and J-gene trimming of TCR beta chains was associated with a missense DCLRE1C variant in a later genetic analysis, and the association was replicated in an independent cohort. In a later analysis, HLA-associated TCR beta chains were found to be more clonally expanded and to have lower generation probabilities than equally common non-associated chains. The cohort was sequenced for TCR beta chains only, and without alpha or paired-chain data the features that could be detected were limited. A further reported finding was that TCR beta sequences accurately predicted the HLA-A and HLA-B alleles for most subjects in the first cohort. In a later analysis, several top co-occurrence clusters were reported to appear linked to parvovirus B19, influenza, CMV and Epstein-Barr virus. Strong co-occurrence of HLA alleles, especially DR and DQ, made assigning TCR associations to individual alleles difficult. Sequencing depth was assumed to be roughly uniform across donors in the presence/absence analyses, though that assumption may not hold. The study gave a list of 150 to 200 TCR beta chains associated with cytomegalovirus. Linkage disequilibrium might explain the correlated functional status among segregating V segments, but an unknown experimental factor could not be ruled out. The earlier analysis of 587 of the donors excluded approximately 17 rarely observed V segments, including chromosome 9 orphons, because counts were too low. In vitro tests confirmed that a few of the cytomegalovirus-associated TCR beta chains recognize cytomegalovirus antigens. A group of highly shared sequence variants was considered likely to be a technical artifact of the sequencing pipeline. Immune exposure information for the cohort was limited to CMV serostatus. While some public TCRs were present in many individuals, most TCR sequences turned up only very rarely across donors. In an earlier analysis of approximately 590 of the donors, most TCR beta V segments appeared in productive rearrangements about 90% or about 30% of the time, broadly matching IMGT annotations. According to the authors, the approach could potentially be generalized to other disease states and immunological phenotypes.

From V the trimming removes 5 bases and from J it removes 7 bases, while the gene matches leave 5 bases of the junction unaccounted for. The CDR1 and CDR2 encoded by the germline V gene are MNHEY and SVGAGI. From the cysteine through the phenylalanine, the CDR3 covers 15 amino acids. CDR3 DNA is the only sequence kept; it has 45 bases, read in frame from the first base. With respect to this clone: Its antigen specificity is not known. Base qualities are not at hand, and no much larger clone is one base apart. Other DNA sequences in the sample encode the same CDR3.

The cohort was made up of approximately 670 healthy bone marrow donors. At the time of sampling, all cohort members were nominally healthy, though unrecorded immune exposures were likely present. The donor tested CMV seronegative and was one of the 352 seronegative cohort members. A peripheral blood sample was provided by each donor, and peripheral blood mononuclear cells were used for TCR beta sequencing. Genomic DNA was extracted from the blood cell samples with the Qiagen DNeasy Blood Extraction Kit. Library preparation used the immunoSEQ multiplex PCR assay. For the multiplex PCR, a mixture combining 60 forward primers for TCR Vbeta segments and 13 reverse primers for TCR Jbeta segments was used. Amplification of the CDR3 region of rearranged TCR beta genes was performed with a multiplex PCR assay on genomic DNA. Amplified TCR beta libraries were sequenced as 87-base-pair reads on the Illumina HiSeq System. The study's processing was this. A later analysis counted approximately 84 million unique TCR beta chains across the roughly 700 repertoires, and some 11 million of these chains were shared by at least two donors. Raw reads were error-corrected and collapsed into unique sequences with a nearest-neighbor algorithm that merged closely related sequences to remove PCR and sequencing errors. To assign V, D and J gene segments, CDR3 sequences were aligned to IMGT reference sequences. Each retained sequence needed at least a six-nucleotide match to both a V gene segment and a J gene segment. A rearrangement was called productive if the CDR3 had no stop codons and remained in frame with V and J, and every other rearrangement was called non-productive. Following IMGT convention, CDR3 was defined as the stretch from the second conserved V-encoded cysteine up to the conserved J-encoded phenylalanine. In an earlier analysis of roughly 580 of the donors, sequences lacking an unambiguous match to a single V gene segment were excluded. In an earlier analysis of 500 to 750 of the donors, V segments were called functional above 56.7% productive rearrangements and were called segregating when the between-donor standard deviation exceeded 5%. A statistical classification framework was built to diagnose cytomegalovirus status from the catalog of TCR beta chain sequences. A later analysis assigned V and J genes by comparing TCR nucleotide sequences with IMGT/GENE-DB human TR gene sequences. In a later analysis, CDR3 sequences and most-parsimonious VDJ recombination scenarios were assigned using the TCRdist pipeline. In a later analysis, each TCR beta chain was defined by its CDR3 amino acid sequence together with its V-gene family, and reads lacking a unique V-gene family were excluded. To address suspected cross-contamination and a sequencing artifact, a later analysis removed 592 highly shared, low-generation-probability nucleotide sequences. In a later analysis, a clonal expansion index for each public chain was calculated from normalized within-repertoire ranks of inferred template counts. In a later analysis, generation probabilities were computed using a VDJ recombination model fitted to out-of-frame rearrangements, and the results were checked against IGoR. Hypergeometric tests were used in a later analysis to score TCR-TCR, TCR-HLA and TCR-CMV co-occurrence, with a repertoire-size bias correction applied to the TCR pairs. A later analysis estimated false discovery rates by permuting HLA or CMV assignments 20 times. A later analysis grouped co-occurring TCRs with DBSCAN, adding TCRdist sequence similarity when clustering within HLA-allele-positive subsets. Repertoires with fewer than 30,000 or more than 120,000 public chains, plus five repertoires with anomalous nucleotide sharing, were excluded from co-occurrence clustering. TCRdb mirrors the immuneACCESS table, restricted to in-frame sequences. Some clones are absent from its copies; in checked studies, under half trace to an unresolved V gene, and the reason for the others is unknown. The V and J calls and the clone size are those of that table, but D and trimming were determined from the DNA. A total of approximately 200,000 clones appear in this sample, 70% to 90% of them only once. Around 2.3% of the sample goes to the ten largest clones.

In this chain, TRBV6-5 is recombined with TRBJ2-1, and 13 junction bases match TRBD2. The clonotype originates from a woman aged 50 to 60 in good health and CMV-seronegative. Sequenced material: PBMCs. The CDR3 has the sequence CASSTTSGRRNEQFF. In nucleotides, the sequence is TGTGCCAGCAGTACGACTAGCGGGAGGAGGAATGAGCAGTTCTTC.